This TCR beta chain derives from a study of blood T cell repertoires in COVID-19. The V segment lost 7 bases and the J segment 7 bases; nucleotides outside the gene matches: 15. CDR1 is SNHLY and CDR2 is FYNNEI in the germline V gene. This CDR3 is built from 15 residues. Only in-frame clones appear in the TCRdb table, and some are missing; sequencing was by immunoSEQ multiplex PCR. The sample comprises some 68,000 clones, 90% of which are singletons, and under 0.6% rests with the top ten. This clone has more than one count but fewer than ten. V and J are TRBV2 and TRBJ1-1; 7 bases are shared with TRBD1. The origin of this receptor is a man in his fifties with COVID-19, enrolled during active disease. Sequencing used peripheral blood. The CDR3 here is CASTLTGVLSGEAFF. The CDR3 DNA follows: TGTGCCAGCACCCTAACAGGGGTTTTGTCGGGTGAAGCTTTCTTT. Supplemented by reference TRBV2 and TRBJ1-1, the full variable domain reads EPEVTQTPSHQVTQMGQEVILRCVPISNHLYFYWYRQILGQKVEFLVSFYNNEISEKSEIFDDQFSVERPDGSNFTLKIRSTKLEDSAMYFCASTLTGVLSGEAFFGQGTRLTVV.